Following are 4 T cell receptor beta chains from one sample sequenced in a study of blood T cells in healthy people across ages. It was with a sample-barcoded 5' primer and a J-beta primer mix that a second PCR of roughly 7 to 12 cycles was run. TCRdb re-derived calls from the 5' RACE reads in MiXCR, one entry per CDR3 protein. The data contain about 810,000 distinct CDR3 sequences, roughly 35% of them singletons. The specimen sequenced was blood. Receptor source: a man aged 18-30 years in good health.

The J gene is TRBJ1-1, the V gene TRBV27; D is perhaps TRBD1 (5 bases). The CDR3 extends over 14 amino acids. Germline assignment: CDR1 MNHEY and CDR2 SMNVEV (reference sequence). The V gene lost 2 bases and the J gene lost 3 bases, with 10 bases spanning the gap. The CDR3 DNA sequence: TGTGCCAGCAGTTTACAGGGAGGGGACACTGAAGCTTTCTTT. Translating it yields CASSLQGGDTEAFF.

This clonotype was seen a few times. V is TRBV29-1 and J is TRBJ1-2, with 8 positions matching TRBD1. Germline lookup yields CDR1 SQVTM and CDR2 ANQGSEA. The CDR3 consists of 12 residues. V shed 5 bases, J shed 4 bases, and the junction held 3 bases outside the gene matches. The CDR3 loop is CSVQGASYGYTF. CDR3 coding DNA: TGCAGCGTTCAGGGGGCCTCCTATGGCTACACCTTC.

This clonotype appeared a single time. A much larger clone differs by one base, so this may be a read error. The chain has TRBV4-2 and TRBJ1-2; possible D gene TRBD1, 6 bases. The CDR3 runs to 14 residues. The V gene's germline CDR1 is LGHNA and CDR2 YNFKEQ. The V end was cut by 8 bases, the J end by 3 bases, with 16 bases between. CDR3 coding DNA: TGTGCCAGCGGTGGGGGGGCTTGCGACTATGGCTACACCTTC. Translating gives CASGGGACDYGYTF.

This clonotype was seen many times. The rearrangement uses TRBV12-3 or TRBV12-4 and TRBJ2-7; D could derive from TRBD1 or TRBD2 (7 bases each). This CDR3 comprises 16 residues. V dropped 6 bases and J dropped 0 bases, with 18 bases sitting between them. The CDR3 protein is CASSLAGGVSSYEQYF. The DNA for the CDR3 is TGTGCCAGCAGCCTTGCAGGGGGGGTCTCCTCCTACGAGCAGTACTTC.